This T cell receptor (beta chain) appears in the sequencing data of a study of human T cells and chemical hapten exposure. Turning to the study itself: Sensitization employed 2% DPC on approximately 2 cm by approximately 2 cm of upper inner arm skin. Findings and limits, study-wide: Among TCRs, those above 1 in 1000 frequency were unaffected by DPC sensitization.

Time point given: patch test 1, 2 weeks after DPC sensitization. This sample's treatment: therapeutic diphenylcyclopropenone sensitization with weekly scalp DPC. Blood was drawn before each patch test was applied. Per the germline V gene, CDR1 is MNHNS and CDR2 is SASEGT. Trimming took 6 bases from V and 4 from J, leaving 13 bases between them. This CDR3 spans 13 amino acids. Using its own MiXCR run on the RACE reads, TCRdb lists one record per CDR3 protein. The sample has 120,000 or so distinct CDR3 sequences, roughly 13% seen once; the top ten hold around 0.99%. With respect to this clonotype: Its antigen remains unknown.

This TCR derives from a man in his late teens or twenties with alopecia areata. Some clones in this sample may be carry-over from other donors' samples. This rearrangement joins TRBV6-1 to TRBJ2-7, with D possibly TRBD1 on 6 matching bases. The material was whole blood, obtained in connection with sensitization to the hapten diphenylcyclopropenone (DPC). The CDR3 region is CASSSHRDYEQYF. CDR3 nucleotides: TGTGCCAGCAGCTCCCACAGGGATTACGAGCAGTACTTC.